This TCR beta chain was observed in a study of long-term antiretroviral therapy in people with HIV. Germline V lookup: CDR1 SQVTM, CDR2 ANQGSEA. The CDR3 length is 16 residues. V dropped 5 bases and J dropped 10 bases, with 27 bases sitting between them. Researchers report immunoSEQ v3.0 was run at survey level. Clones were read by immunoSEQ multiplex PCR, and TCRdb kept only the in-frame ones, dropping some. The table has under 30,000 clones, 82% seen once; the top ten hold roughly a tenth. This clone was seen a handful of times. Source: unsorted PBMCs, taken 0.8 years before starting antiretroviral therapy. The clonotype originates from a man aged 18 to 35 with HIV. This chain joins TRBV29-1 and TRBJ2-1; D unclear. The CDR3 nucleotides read TGCAGCGTTCAAAAGGGCGGAAACTGGGGTCAAGGAGAGCAGTTCTTC. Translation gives CSVQKGGNWGQGEQFF.